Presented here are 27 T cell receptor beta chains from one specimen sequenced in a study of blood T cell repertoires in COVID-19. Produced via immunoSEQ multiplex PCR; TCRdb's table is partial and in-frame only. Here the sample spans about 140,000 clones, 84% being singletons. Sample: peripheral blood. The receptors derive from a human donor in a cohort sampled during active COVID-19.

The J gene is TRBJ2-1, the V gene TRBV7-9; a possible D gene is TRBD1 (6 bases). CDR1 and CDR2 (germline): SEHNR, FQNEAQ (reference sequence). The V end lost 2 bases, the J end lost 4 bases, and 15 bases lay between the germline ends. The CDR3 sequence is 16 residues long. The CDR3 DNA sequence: TGTGCCAGCAGCTTAACGGGGACAAGATTTTACAATGAGCAGTTCTTC. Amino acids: CASSLTGTRFYNEQFF. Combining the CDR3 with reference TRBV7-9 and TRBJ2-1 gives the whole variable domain DTGVSQNPRHKITKRGQNVTFRCDPISEHNRLYWYRQTLGQGPEFLTYFQNEAQLEKSRLLSDRFSAERPKGSFSTLEIQRTEQGDSAMYLCASSLTGTRFYNEQFFGPGTRLTVL.

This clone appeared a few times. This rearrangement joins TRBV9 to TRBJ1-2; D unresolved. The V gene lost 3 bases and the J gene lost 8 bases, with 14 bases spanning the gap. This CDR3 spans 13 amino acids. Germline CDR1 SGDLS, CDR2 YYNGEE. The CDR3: CASSDGRPQGYTF. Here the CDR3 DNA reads TGTGCCAGCAGCGACGGCAGGCCCCAGGGCTACACCTTC.

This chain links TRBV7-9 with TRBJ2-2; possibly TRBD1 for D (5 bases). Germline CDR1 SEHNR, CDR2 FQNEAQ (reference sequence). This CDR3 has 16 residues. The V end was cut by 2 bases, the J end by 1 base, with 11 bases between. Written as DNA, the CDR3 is TGTGCCAGCAGCTTAAATCAGGGCCTGAACACCGGGGAGCTGTTTTTT. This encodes CASSLNQGLNTGELFF.

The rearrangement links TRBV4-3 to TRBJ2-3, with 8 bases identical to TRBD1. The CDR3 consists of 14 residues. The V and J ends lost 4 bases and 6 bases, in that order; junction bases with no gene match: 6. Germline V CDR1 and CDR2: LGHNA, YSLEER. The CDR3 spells CASSLDRVGDTQYF. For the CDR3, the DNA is TGCGCCAGCAGCCTGGACAGGGTCGGGGATACGCAGTATTTT.

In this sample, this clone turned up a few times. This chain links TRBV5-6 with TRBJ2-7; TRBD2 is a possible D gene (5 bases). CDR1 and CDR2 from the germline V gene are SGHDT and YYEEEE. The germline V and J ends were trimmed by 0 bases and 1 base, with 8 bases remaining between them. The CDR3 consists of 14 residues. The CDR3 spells CASSLVPGSYEQYF. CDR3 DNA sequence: TGTGCCAGCAGCTTGGTCCCGGGATCCTACGAGCAGTACTTC. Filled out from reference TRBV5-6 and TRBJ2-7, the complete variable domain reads DAGVTQSPTHLIKTRGQQVTLRCSPKSGHDTVSWYQQALGQGPQFIFQYYEEEERQRGNFPDRFSGHQFPNYSSELNVNALLLGDSALYLCASSLVPGSYEQYFGPGTRLTVT.

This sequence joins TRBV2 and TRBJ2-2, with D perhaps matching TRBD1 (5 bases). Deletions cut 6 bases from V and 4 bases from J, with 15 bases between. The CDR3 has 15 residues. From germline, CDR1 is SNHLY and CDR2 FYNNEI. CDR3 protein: CASSVGAVVTGELFF. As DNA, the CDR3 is TGTGCCAGCAGCGTTGGGGCGGTGGTCACCGGGGAGCTGTTTTTT. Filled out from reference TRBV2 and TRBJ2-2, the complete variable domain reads EPEVTQTPSHQVTQMGQEVILRCVPISNHLYFYWYRQILGQKVEFLVSFYNNEISEKSEIFDDQFSVERPDGSNFTLKIRSTKLEDSAMYFCASSVGAVVTGELFFGEGSRLTVL.

Here the CDR3 reads CASSLTGTGYYGYTF. In nucleotides, the CDR3 is TGTGCCAGCAGCTTAACCGGGACAGGGTACTATGGCTACACCTTC. The V call is TRBV7-9, the J call TRBJ1-2; 9 nucleotides align to TRBD1. The germline V gene has CDR1 SEHNR and CDR2 FQNEAQ (reference sequence). This CDR3 is built from 15 residues. J was trimmed by 3 bases and V by 2 bases; bases with no gene match: 4.

CDR3 region: CSAVREETQYF. The CDR3 DNA reads TGCAGTGCTGTAAGGGAGGAGACCCAGTACTTC. V gene TRBV20-1 combines with J gene TRBJ2-5, with a tentative D call TRBD2 (5 bases). CDR3 length: 11 residues. The germline V gene encodes CDR1 DFQATT and CDR2 SNEGSKA (reference sequence). Trimming stripped 5 bases from V and 5 bases from J, with 9 bases between.

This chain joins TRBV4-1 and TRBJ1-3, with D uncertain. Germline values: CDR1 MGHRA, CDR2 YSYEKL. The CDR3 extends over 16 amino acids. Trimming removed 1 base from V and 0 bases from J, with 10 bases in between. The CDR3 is CASSQVESFSGNTIYF. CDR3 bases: TGCGCCAGCAGCCAAGTGGAGAGCTTCTCTGGAAACACCATATATTTT.

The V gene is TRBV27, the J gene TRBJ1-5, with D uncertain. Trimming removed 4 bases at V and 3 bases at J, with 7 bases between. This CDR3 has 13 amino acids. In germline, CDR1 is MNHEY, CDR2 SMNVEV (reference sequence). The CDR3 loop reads CASSSSHNQPQHF. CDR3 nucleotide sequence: TGTGCCAGCAGTTCCAGTCACAATCAGCCCCAGCATTTT.

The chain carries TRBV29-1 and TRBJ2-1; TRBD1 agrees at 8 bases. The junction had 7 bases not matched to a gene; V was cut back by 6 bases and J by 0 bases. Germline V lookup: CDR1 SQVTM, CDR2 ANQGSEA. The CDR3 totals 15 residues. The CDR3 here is CSVTIGTGSYNEQFF. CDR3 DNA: TGCAGCGTCACTATTGGGACAGGCTCCTACAATGAGCAGTTCTTC.

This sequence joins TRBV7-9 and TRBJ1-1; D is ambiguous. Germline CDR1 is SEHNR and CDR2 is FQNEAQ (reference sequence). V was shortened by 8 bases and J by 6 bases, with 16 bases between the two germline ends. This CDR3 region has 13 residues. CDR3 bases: TGTGCCAGCTTCCGAAGCGGCTGGGCTGAAGCTTTCTTT. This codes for CASFRSGWAEAFF.

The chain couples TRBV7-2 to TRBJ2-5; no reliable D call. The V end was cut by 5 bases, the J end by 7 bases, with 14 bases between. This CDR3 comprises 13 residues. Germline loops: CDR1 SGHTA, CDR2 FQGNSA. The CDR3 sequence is CASSLTVSVTQYF. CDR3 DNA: TGTGCCAGCAGCCTCACGGTTAGTGTGACCCAGTACTTC.

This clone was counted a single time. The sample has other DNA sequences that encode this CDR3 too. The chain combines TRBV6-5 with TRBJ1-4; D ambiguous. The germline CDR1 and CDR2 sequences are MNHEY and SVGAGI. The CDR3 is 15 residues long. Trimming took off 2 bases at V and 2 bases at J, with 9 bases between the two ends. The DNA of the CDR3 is TGTGCCAGCAGTTACGGTGGGAGTACTAATGAAAAACTGTTTTTT. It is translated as CASSYGGSTNEKLFF.

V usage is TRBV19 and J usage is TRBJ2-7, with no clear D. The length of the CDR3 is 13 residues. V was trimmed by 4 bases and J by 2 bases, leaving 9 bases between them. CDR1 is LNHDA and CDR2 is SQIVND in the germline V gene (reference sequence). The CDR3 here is CASSSYQTYEQYF. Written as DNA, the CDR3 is TGTGCCAGTAGTAGTTATCAGACCTACGAGCAGTACTTC. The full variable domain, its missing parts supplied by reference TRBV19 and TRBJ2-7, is DGGITQSPKYLFRKEGQNVTLSCEQNLNHDAMYWYRQDPGQGLRLIYYSQIVNDFQKGDIAEGYSVSREKKESFPLTVTSAQKNPTAFYLCASSSYQTYEQYFGPGTRLTVT.

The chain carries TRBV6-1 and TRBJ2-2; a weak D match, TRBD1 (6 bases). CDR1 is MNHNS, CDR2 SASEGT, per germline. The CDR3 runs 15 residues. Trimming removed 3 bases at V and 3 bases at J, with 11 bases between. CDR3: CASSDLGGYTGELFF. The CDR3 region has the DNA TGTGCCAGCAGTGATTTAGGGGGTTACACCGGGGAGCTGTTTTTT.

This CDR3 reads CASSTGTGHNYGYTF. CDR3 nucleotide sequence: TGTGCCAGTAGTACCGGGACAGGGCATAACTATGGCTACACCTTC. The chain has TRBV19 and TRBJ1-2; 9 bases align to TRBD1. Trimming took 4 bases from V and 1 from J; bases not matched to a gene: 4. This CDR3 is 15 amino acids long. Germline V CDR1 and CDR2: LNHDA, SQIVND (reference sequence). The whole variable domain, remainder taken from reference TRBV19 and TRBJ1-2, is DGGITQSPKYLFRKEGQNVTLSCEQNLNHDAMYWYRQDPGQGLRLIYYSQIVNDFQKGDIAEGYSVSREKKESFPLTVTSAQKNPTAFYLCASSTGTGHNYGYTFGSGTRLTVV.

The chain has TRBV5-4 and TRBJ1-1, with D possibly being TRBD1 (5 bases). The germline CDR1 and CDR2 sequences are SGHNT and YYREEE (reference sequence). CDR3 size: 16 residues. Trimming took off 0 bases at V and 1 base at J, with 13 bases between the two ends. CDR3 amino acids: CASSLASRGANTEAFF. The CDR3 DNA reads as TGTGCCAGCAGCTTGGCTTCTAGGGGCGCGAACACTGAAGCTTTCTTT.

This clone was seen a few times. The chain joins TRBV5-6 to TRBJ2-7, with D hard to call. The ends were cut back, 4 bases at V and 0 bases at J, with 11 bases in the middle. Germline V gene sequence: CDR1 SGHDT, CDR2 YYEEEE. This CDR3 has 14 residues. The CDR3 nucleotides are TGTGCCAGCAGCCGTGACTGGAGCTCCTACGAGCAGTACTTC. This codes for CASSRDWSSYEQYF.

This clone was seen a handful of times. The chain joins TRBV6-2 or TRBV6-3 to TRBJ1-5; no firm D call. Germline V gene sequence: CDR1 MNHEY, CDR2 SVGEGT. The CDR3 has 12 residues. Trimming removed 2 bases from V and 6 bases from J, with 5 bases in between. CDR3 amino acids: CASSYGGQPQHF. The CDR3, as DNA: TGTGCCAGCAGTTACGGAGGTCAGCCCCAGCATTTT.

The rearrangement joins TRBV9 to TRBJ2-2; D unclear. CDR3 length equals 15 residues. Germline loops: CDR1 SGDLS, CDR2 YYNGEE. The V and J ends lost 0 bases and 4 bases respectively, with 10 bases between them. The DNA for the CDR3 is TGTGCCAGCAGCGTAGACGGTAGAATCACCGGGGAGCTGTTTTTT. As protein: CASSVDGRITGELFF.

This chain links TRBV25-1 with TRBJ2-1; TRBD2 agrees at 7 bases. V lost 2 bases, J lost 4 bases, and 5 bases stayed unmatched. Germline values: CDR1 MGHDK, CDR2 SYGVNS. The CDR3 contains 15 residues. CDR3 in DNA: TGTGCCAGCAGTGAAGCAGCGGGACTGTACAATGAGCAGTTCTTC. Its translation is CASSEAAGLYNEQFF.

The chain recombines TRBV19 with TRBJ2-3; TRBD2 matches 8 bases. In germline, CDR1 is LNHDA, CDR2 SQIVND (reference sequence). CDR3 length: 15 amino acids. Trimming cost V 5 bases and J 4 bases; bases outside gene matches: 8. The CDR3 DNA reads TGTGCCAGTAGTTTTAACGCGGGAGGCCCAGATACGCAGTATTTT. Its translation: CASSFNAGGPDTQYF. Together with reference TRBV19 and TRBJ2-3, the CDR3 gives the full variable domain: DGGITQSPKYLFRKEGQNVTLSCEQNLNHDAMYWYRQDPGQGLRLIYYSQIVNDFQKGDIAEGYSVSREKKESFPLTVTSAQKNPTAFYLCASSFNAGGPDTQYFGPGTRLTVL.

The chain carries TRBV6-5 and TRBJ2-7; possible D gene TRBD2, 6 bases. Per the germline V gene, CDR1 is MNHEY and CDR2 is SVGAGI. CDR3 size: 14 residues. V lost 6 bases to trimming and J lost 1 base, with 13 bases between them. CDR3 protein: CASRHSGGSYEQYV. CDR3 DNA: TGTGCCAGCAGACACTCCGGGGGTTCCTACGAGCAGTACGTC.

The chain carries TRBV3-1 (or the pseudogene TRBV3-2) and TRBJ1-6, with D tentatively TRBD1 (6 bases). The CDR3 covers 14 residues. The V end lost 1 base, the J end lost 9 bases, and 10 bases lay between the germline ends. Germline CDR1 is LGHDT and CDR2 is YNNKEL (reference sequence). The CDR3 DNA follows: TGTGCCAGCAGCCAAGCAGGGGTCGGTTCACCCCTCCACTTT. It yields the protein CASSQAGVGSPLHF.

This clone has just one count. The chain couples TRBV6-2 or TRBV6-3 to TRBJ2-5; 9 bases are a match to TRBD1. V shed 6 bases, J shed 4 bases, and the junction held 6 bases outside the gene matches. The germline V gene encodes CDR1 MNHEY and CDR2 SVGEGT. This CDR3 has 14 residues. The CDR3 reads CASSRDRVGETQYF. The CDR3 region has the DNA TGTGCCAGCAGCCGGGACAGGGTAGGAGAGACCCAGTACTTC.

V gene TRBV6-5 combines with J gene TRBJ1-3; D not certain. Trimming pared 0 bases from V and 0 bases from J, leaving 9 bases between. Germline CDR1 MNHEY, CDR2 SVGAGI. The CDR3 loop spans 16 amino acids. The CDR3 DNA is TGTGCCAGCAGTTACTCGAACGCGTACTCTGGAAACACCATATATTTT. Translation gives CASSYSNAYSGNTIYF.